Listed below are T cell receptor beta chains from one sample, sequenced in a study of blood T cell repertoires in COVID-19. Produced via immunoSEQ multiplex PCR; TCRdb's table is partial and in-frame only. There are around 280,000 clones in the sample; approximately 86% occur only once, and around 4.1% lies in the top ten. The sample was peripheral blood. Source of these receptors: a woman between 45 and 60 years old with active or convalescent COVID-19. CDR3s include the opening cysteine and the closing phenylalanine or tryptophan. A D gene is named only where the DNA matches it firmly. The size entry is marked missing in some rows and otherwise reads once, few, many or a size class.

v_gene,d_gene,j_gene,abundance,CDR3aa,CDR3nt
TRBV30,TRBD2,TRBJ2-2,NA,CACGTSGRTGELFF,TGTGCCTGCGGGACTAGCGGGAGGACCGGGGAGCTGTTTTTT
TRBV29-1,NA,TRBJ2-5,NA,CSVGYGLGQETQYF,TGCAGCGTAGGATACGGACTCGGGCAAGAGACCCAGTACTTC
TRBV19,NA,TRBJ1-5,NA,CASSMARGSNQPQHF,TGTGCCAGTAGTATGGCGAGGGGGTCTAATCAGCCCCAGCATTTT
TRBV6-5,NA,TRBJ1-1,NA,CASSPSGREAFF,TGTGCCAGCAGTCCCTCCGGCAGGGAAGCTTTCTTT
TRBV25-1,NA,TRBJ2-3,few,CASSGASSSTDTQYF,TGTGCCAGCTCCGGTGCATCCTCTAGCACAGATACGCAGTATTTT
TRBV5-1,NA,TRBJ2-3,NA,CASSAGPSTDTQYF,TGCGCCAGCTCCGCGGGACCGAGCACAGATACGCAGTATTTT
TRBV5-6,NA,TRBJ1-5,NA,CASSLARGGSNQPQHF,TGTGCCAGCAGCTTGGCCCGTGGGGGCTCCAATCAGCCCCAGCATTTT
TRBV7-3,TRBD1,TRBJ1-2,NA,CASSLGQDYGYTF,TGTGCCAGCAGTCTCGGACAGGATTATGGCTACACCTTC
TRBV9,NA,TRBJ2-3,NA,CASSVSSTDTQYF,TGTGCCAGCAGCGTCTCGAGCACAGATACGCAGTATTTT
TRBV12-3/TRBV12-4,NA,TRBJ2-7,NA,CASSILDYEQYF,TGTGCCAGCAGTATACTCGACTACGAGCAGTACTTC
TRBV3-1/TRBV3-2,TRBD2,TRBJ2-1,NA,CASSQGTGGHEQFF,TGTGCCAGCAGCCAAGGGACGGGAGGGCATGAGCAGTTCTTC
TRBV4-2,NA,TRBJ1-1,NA,CASSQEASGGFTEAFF,TGTGCCAGCAGCCAAGAAGCCTCGGGGGGGTTTACTGAAGCTTTCTTT
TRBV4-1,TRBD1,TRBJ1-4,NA,CASSQDRDRGTAWEKLFF,TGCGCCAGCAGCCAGGACCGGGACAGGGGCACCGCCTGGGAAAAACTGTTTTTT
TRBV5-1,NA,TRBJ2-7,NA,CASSRSVSYEQYF,TGCGCCAGCAGCAGAAGCGTCTCCTACGAGCAGTACTTC
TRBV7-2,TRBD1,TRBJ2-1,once,CASSLDWTGSNEQFF,TGTGCCAGCAGCTTAGACTGGACAGGGAGCAATGAGCAGTTCTTC
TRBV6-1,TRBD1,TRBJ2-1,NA,CASSEAQWGQSYNEQFF,TGTGCCAGCAGTGAAGCGCAATGGGGACAGTCCTACAATGAGCAGTTCTTC
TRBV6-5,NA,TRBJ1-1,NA,CASTYLAEAFF,TGTGCCAGCACCTACCTGGCTGAAGCTTTCTTT
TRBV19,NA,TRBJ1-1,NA,CASSIAGLLTTEAFF,TGTGCCAGTAGTATAGCGGGACTCCTGACCACTGAAGCTTTCTTT
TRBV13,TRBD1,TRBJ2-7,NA,CASSSRTGGPLMSEQYF,TGTGCCAGCAGCAGCCGGACAGGGGGCCCCCTGATGTCCGAGCAGTACTTC
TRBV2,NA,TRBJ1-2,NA,CAYTRLYGYTF,TGTGCCTACACCAGACTCTATGGCTACACCTTC
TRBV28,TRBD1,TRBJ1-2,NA,CASHSGQGVYGYTF,TGTGCCAGCCACTCGGGGCAGGGGGTCTATGGCTACACCTTC
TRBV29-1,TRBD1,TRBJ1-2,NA,CSVEEQGDYGYTF,TGCAGCGTTGAAGAGCAGGGGGACTATGGCTACACCTTC
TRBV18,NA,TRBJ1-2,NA,CASSPSQGGSYGYTF,TGTGCCAGCTCACCTTCCCAGGGTGGCTCGTATGGCTACACCTTC
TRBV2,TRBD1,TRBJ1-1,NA,CTSTGSRGVNTEAFF,TGTACCAGCACAGGATCCAGGGGGGTGAACACTGAAGCTTTCTTT
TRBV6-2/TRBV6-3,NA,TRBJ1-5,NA,CASSYSRARSNQPQHF,TGTGCCAGCAGTTACTCCAGGGCTAGAAGCAATCAGCCCCAGCATTTT
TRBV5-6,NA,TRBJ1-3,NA,CASSLGPVASGNTIYF,TGTGCCAGCAGCTTGGGCCCAGTTGCCTCTGGAAACACCATATATTTT
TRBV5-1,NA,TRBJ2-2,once,CASSLFTNTGELFF,TGCGCCAGCAGCTTGTTCACGAACACCGGGGAGCTGTTTTTT
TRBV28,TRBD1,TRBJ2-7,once,CASLGGQVLYEQYF,TGTGCCAGCCTTGGGGGACAGGTGCTCTACGAGCAGTACTTC
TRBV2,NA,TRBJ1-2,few,CASSERGEDGYTF,TGTGCCAGCAGTGAACGGGGGGAGGATGGCTACACCTTC
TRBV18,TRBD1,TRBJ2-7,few,CASSPSGTGATEQYF,TGTGCCAGCTCACCTTCAGGGACAGGGGCCACCGAGCAGTACTTC
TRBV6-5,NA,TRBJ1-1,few,CASSVGQNTEAFF,TGTGCCAGCAGCGTGGGACAGAACACTGAAGCTTTCTTT
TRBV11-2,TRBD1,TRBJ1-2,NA,CASSLAGTGNYGYTF,TGTGCCAGCAGCTTAGCCGGGACAGGGAACTATGGCTACACCTTC
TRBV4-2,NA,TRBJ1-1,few,CASSEEGRNTEAFF,TGTGCCAGCAGCGAGGAGGGGAGGAACACTGAAGCTTTCTTT
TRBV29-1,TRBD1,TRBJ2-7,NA,CSVGQQNYEQYF,TGCAGCGTGGGACAGCAGAACTACGAGCAGTACTTC
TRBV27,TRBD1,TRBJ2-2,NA,CASLPLGQAANTGELFF,TGTGCCAGTCTCCCATTGGGACAGGCTGCGAACACCGGGGAGCTGTTTTTT
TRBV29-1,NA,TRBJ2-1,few,CSVDDPDLGVNEQFF,TGCAGCGTCGACGACCCGGATCTTGGAGTCAATGAGCAGTTCTTC
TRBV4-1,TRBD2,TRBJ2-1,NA,CASSQGTSAYNEQFF,TGCGCCAGCAGCCAAGGGACTAGCGCCTACAATGAGCAGTTCTTC
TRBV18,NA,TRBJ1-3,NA,CASSPATGSGNTIYF,TGTGCCAGCTCACCGGCGACAGGTTCTGGAAACACCATATATTTT
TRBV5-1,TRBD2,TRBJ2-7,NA,CASSLDAGVLYEQYF,TGCGCCAGCAGCTTGGACGCGGGAGTTCTCTACGAGCAGTACTTC
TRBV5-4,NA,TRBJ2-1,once,CASSLDPAADYNEQFF,TGTGCCAGCAGCTTGGATCCAGCCGCGGACTACAATGAGCAGTTCTTC
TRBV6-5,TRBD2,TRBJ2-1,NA,CASSPLAGGSPEQFF,TGTGCCAGCAGTCCACTAGCGGGAGGGAGTCCTGAGCAGTTCTTC
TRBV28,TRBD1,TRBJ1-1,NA,CASSGTRDRLKAFF,TGTGCCAGCAGTGGTACCCGGGACAGATTGAAAGCTTTCTTT
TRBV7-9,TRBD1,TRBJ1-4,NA,CASSLTGTGLGEKLFF,TGTGCCAGCAGCTTAACAGGGACAGGGCTGGGTGAAAAACTGTTTTTT
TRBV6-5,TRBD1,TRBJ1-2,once,CASSLDWRGLIGYTF,TGTGCCAGCAGTCTTGACTGGAGGGGGCTAATTGGCTACACCTTC
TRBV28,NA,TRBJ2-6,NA,CASSFLGRSSGANVLTF,TGTGCCAGCAGTTTTTTGGGCAGAAGCTCTGGGGCCAACGTCCTGACTTTC
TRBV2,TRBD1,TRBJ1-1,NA,CASSKQGGTEAFF,TGTGCCAGCAGCAAACAGGGGGGGACTGAAGCTTTCTTT
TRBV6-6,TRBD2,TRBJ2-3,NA,CASSQVLAGKASRDTQYF,TGTGCCAGCAGTCAGGTACTAGCGGGAAAAGCCTCTAGAGATACGCAGTATTTT